Listed below are T cell receptor beta chains from one sample, sequenced in a study of blood T cell repertoires in COVID-19. Profiled with immunoSEQ multiplex PCR; TCRdb holds only in-frame clones, not every one. The sample lists some 380,000 clones; approximately 86% were seen once. Sequencing was done on a sample of PBMCs or T cells enriched from blood (not recorded which). These receptors originate from a woman aged 40 to 50 with acute COVID-19. Each CDR3 is given with its conserved first and last residue. The order of the fields is CDR3 DNA, CDR3 protein, D gene, clone size, CDR3 length, J gene, V gene. A D gene is named only where the DNA matches it firmly. Expanded clones get a size class; other rows say once, few or many, or leave the size out.

CDR3nt: TGTGCCAGCTTCCCCGGGGGAGGTCGTGGCTACACCTTC
CDR3aa: CASFPGGGRGYTF
d_gene: .
abundance: .
len: 13
j_gene: TRBJ1-2
v_gene: TRBV6-5

CDR3nt: TGCGCCAGCAGCCAGGGTCCCGAGCAGTACTTC
CDR3aa: CASSQGPEQYF
d_gene: .
abundance: .
len: 11
j_gene: TRBJ2-7
v_gene: TRBV5-1

CDR3nt: TGCGCCAGCAGACCCAGGGGTGGTGGCACTGAAGCTTTCTTT
CDR3aa: CASRPRGGGTEAFF
d_gene: .
abundance: once
len: 14
j_gene: TRBJ1-1
v_gene: TRBV4-1

CDR3nt: TGTGCCTGGGCAGGGTTAGAGAACACTGAAGCTTTCTTT
CDR3aa: CAWAGLENTEAFF
d_gene: .
abundance: .
len: 13
j_gene: TRBJ1-1
v_gene: TRBV30

CDR3nt: TGTGCCAGTAGTACCTACGGGACAGGGAACACTGAAGCTTTCTTT
CDR3aa: CASSTYGTGNTEAFF
d_gene: TRBD1
abundance: .
len: 15
j_gene: TRBJ1-1
v_gene: TRBV19

CDR3nt: TGTGCCAGCAGCCCTGGGGACTTTGAAGCTTTCTTT
CDR3aa: CASSPGDFEAFF
d_gene: .
abundance: once
len: 12
j_gene: TRBJ1-1
v_gene: TRBV7-8

CDR3nt: TGTGCCAGCAGTAAAGACAGGAACACTGAAGCTTTCTTT
CDR3aa: CASSKDRNTEAFF
d_gene: .
abundance: .
len: 13
j_gene: TRBJ1-1
v_gene: TRBV7-8

CDR3nt: TGTGCCAGAATACTAGCGGGGAGCTTCAATGAGCAGTTCTTC
CDR3aa: CARILAGSFNEQFF
d_gene: TRBD2
abundance: .
len: 14
j_gene: TRBJ2-1
v_gene: TRBV27

CDR3nt: TGCGCCAGCAGCTTGGCCCTTGGCCGCACCTACGAGCAGTACTTC
CDR3aa: CASSLALGRTYEQYF
d_gene: .
abundance: once
len: 15
j_gene: TRBJ2-7
v_gene: TRBV5-1

CDR3nt: TGTGCCAGCTCAAGGACAGACGCCTACGAGCAGTACTTC
CDR3aa: CASSRTDAYEQYF
d_gene: .
abundance: .
len: 13
j_gene: TRBJ2-7
v_gene: TRBV18

CDR3nt: TGCGCCAGCAGCTTGTGGCTTAATGAAAAACTGTTTTTT
CDR3aa: CASSLWLNEKLFF
d_gene: .
abundance: .
len: 13
j_gene: TRBJ1-4
v_gene: TRBV5-1

CDR3nt: TGTGCCACCAGTGACTCAGGGGGTCCCACAGATACGCAGTATTTT
CDR3aa: CATSDSGGPTDTQYF
d_gene: TRBD1
abundance: few
len: 15
j_gene: TRBJ2-3
v_gene: TRBV24-1

CDR3nt: TGTGCCAGCAGCTTAGTATCCTCAGGGAGGGATAATTCACCCCTCCACTTT
CDR3aa: CASSLVSSGRDNSPLHF
d_gene: .
abundance: .
len: 17
j_gene: TRBJ1-6
v_gene: TRBV7-6

CDR3nt: TGTGCCAGCAGCTTGGCCCGGGGGGTAACGTCCTACGAGCAGTACTTC
CDR3aa: CASSLARGVTSYEQYF
d_gene: TRBD2
abundance: .
len: 16
j_gene: TRBJ2-7
v_gene: TRBV5-4

CDR3nt: TGCGCCAGCAGCCAGTACAGGGGGCCAGATACGCAGTATTTT
CDR3aa: CASSQYRGPDTQYF
d_gene: TRBD1
abundance: few
len: 14
j_gene: TRBJ2-3
v_gene: TRBV4-1

CDR3nt: TGTGCCACCGCCAGGGACAGGTCGAACACCGGGGAGCTGTTTTTT
CDR3aa: CATARDRSNTGELFF
d_gene: TRBD1
abundance: .
len: 15
j_gene: TRBJ2-2
v_gene: TRBV15

CDR3nt: TGTGCCAGCAGTAGACTCCTCGGGAACTATGGCTACACCTTC
CDR3aa: CASSRLLGNYGYTF
d_gene: .
abundance: .
len: 14
j_gene: TRBJ1-2
v_gene: TRBV6-5

CDR3nt: TGTGCCAGCAGCTCCCAGTCCTACAATGAGCAGTTCTTC
CDR3aa: CASSSQSYNEQFF
d_gene: .
abundance: .
len: 13
j_gene: TRBJ2-1
v_gene: TRBV13

CDR3nt: TGTGCCGGTTGGGGTTACTTTTTAGACGGACAACAAGGCGGTCAGCCCCAGCATTTT
CDR3aa: CAGWGYFLDGQQGGQPQHF
d_gene: .
abundance: .
len: 19
j_gene: TRBJ1-5
v_gene: TRBV21-1

CDR3nt: TGTGCCAGCAGTTCAGGGGGCTTGGGAGGAAACACCATATATTTT
CDR3aa: CASSSGGLGGNTIYF
d_gene: TRBD1
abundance: .
len: 15
j_gene: TRBJ1-3
v_gene: TRBV6-5

CDR3nt: TGTGCCAGCAGCCCAAGCGGCGCATCCTACAATGAGCAGTTCTTC
CDR3aa: CASSPSGASYNEQFF
d_gene: .
abundance: .
len: 15
j_gene: TRBJ2-1
v_gene: TRBV3-1/TRBV3-2

CDR3nt: TGTGCCAGCAGTCTAGGACAGGGGGGAAATGAAAAACTGTTTTTT
CDR3aa: CASSLGQGGNEKLFF
d_gene: TRBD1
abundance: .
len: 15
j_gene: TRBJ1-4
v_gene: TRBV25-1